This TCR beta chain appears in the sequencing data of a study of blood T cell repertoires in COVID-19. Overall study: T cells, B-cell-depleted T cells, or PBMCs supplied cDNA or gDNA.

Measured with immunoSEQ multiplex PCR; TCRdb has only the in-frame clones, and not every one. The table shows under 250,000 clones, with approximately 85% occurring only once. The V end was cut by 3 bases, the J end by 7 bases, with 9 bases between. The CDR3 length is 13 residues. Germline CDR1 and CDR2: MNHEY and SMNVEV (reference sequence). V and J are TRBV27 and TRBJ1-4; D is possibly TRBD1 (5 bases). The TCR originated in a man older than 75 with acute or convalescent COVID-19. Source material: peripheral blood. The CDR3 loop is CASSFWGGEKLFF. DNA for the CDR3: TGTGCCAGCAGTTTCTGGGGGGGTGAAAAACTGTTTTTT.